This TCR beta chain was sequenced during a study of identical twins. Findings of the study overall: Beta out-of-frame sequences showed weaker excess sharing between twins. Memory repertoires showed no such pattern, whereas abundant cord blood beta clonotypes carried fewer insertions.

Everyone who donated was a healthy Caucasian. This CDR3 is 14 amino acids long. Between the trimmed V and J ends, which lost 5 bases and 0 bases, there was a span of 10 bases. Germline CDR1 LGHDT, CDR2 YNNKEL (reference sequence). As regards this clonotype: Its antigen is unidentified.

MiXCR, run by TCRdb on the 5' RACE reads, gives a single entry per CDR3 protein. This table holds about 570,000 distinct CDR3 sequences, nearly 10% found once. The same data also went into a second study, on yellow fever vaccine responses in identical twins.

The TCR originated in a woman aged 18-29 years in good health. The sequenced material came from PBMCs. The rearrangement links TRBV3-1 to TRBJ1-1, with TRBD1 as a possible D gene (5 bases). The CDR3 DNA reads TGTGCCAGCAGCTTTAGGGACGTGAACACTGAAGCTTTCTTT. The encoded protein is CASSFRDVNTEAFF.